This entry lists 2 T cell receptor beta chains sequenced from one sample in a study of CD8 T cells in ankylosing spondylitis. Study-level findings and limits: Blood of patients with ankylosing spondylitis appeared to be characterized by a TCR beta motif of several highly homologous variants.

One entry per CDR3 protein, called by TCRdb with MiXCR from the 5' RACE reads. The table includes about 840,000 distinct CDR3 sequences, over 9.5% detected once. Their antigen targets remain unknown. Sample: blood, either unsorted or a sorted T cell fraction (not recorded which). Receptors were obtained from a male donor with ankylosing spondylitis.

This clonotype was seen a handful of times. The chain couples TRBV29-1 to TRBJ2-3, with D tentatively TRBD2 (5 bases). This CDR3 region has 14 residues. Trimming took 4 bases from V and 4 from J, leaving 15 bases between them. Germline V gene sequence: CDR1 SQVTM, CDR2 ANQGSEA. The CDR3, as DNA: TGCAGCGTTGCTGTGGGAGTAAGGTCAGATACGCAGTATTTT. Translating gives CSVAVGVRSDTQYF.

This clonotype came up many times. The rearrangement links TRBV6-2 or TRBV6-3 to TRBJ2-7; D uncertain. The CDR3 spans 11 residues. The germline gives CDR1 MNHEY, CDR2 SVGEGT. V was shortened by 2 bases and J by 6 bases, with 5 bases between the two germline ends. The CDR3 loop is CASSYRFEQYF. The CDR3 region has the DNA TGTGCCAGCAGTTACCGATTCGAGCAGTACTTC.